Described below is a single TCR beta chain sequence and its context. Its antigen is currently unknown. The data originate from a study of CD8+ T cells in alopecia areata. Findings and limits, study-wide: Tofacitinib significantly decreased scalp clonality and expanded CD8+ clones among top 100.

The trim removed 1 base at V and 7 bases at J, leaving 7 bases unmatched. The V gene's germline CDR1 is MGHRA and CDR2 YSYEKL. CDR3 length equals 15 residues. Extracted RNA was reverse transcribed, and the resulting cDNA served as sequencing template. Sequencing was performed with immunoSEQ multiplex PCR; in TCRdb, only in-frame clones are kept and a portion is missing. The table includes about 110,000 clones, roughly 84% detected once. Indicated treatment: oral pan-JAK inhibitor, 5-10 mg twice daily. This chain uses TRBV4-1 with TRBJ1-5; TRBD1 matches at 7 bases. The sample was CD8+ T cells sorted from blood, taken at week 24, from a patient treated with tofacitinib. The TCR comes from a human donor with alopecia areata. The CDR3 protein is CASSQGDRPDQPQHF. The CDR3 DNA is TGCGCCAGCAGCCAAGGGGACAGACCGGACCAGCCCCAGCATTTT.